One sample yielded the 6 T cell receptor beta chains listed below, sequenced in a study of CD8 T cells in Susac syndrome. After extraction with the RNeasy kit, 0.5 to 1 ug of the RNA was reverse transcribed using random hexamers. TCRdb recomputed calls from the immunoSEQ multiplex PCR reads with MiXCR, one row per CDR3 protein. The table lists around 160,000 distinct CDR3 sequences, 90% to 95% of them singletons. Source material: CD4+ T cells from PBMCs. The receptor set was obtained from a human donor in good health.

J is TRBJ2-7 and V is TRBV12-3 or TRBV12-4; 9 bases line up with TRBD2. J gave up 3 bases and V 5 bases, and 5 bases lay outside the gene matches. CDR3 length equals 14 residues. CDR3 protein: CASSLTSGYYEQYF. Written as DNA, the CDR3 is TGTGCCAGCAGTCTGACTAGCGGCTACTACGAGCAGTACTTC.

The chain is built from TRBV12-3 or TRBV12-4 and TRBJ2-1, with unresolved D. The V end was cut by 6 bases, the J end by 0 bases, with 12 bases between. This CDR3 region has 15 residues. The CDR3 bases are TGTGCCAGCAGATCCTCGGGTAGCTCCTACAATGAGCAGTTCTTC. This translates into CASRSSGSSYNEQFF.

V usage is TRBV9 and J usage is TRBJ1-1; 7 bases match TRBD1. CDR1 and CDR2 (germline): SGDLS, YYNGEE. The CDR3 is 14 residues long. The junction had 4 bases not matched to a gene; V was cut back by 3 bases and J by 2 bases. The CDR3 nucleotides are TGTGCCAGCAGCGCTCAGGGGGATAACACTGAAGCTTTCTTT. This encodes CASSAQGDNTEAFF.

V usage is TRBV6-2 or TRBV6-3 and J usage is TRBJ2-3, with 9 bases identical to TRBD2. This CDR3 has 19 amino acids. V shed 0 bases and J 2 bases; nucleotides not matched to a gene: 12. Germline assignment: CDR1 MNHEY and CDR2 SVGEGT. The CDR3: CASSYSFYSLAGVTDTQYF. For the CDR3, the DNA is TGTGCCAGCAGTTACTCGTTTTATTCATTAGCGGGGGTCACAGATACGCAGTATTTT.

The J gene is TRBJ2-7, the V gene TRBV7-2; 8 bases line up with TRBD1. This CDR3 region has 15 residues. Germline V gene lookup returns CDR1 SGHTA and CDR2 FQGNSA. With V trimmed by 1 base and J by 2 bases, 4 bases remained unmatched. CDR3 residues: CASSLGQGAAYEQYF. The DNA of the CDR3 is TGTGCCAGCAGCTTAGGGCAGGGGGCGGCCTACGAGCAGTACTTC.

The rearrangement joins TRBV23-1 to TRBJ2-3; D is uncertain. TRBV23-1 is treated as an ORF (open reading frame) with a function not yet certain. V lost 3 bases to trimming and J lost 4 bases, with 11 bases between them. The CDR3 has 14 amino acids. This CDR3 reads CASSHSTASDTQYF. In DNA form, the CDR3 reads TGCGCCAGCAGTCATTCCACTGCATCAGATACGCAGTATTTT.